The following is a T cell receptor beta chain sequence with its context. Antigen unknown. Data came from immunoSEQ multiplex PCR; TCRdb stores just in-frame clones and leaves some out. The sample includes approximately 120,000 clones, about four fifths of them seen just once. Germline V CDR1 and CDR2: LNHNV, YYDKDF (reference sequence). CDR3 length: 12 amino acids. Trimming removed 6 bases at V and 10 bases at J, with 13 bases between. Time point in this sample: baseline pretreatment blood. Treatment defined: 15 Gy SBRT to primary tumor, nephrectomy 4 weeks later. The patient's renal cell carcinoma had clear cell pathology. The data stem from a study of radiation and T cells in renal cell carcinoma. Notes on the study in general: Without pretreatment biopsies, baseline tumor clonotype presence was undetermined. Top tumor clonotypes rose in blood 2 weeks post-radiation, then contracted.

The chain carries TRBV15 and TRBJ2-1; D possibly corresponds to TRBD1 (6 bases). This receptor was taken from a woman between 55 and 75 years old with renal cell carcinoma. The specimen was blood, collected from a patient whose treatment included radiotherapy and nephrectomy. The CDR3 reads CATRGARGEQFF. CDR3 bases: TGTGCCACCAGGGGGGCTCGGGGAGAGCAGTTCTTC.